Each of the 10 T cell receptor beta chains below was sequenced from the same sample in a study of spatial heterogeneity in lung cancer. The time point is: blood at routine non-recurrence follow-up after resection. TCRdb re-analysed the 5' RACE reads in MiXCR, keeping a single row per CDR3 protein. In the table there are roughly 14,000 distinct CDR3 sequences, roughly 6.5% of which are singletons. Sequenced material: PBMCs, taken at follow-up. Receptor source: a male donor with early-stage non-small cell lung cancer.

This clonotype was counted between two and nine times. The V gene is TRBV7-9, the J gene TRBJ2-2, with no clear D. The ends were cut back, 4 bases at V and 6 bases at J, with 6 bases in the middle. Germline-derived CDR1 and CDR2 are SEHNR and FQNEAQ (reference sequence). This CDR3 region has 12 residues. CDR3 coding DNA: TGTGCCAGCAGCTCCCAGGCCGGGGAGCTGTTTTTT. It encodes CASSSQAGELFF.

The chain links TRBV7-9 to TRBJ2-1; D is possibly TRBD1 or TRBD2 (6 bases each). This CDR3 region has 16 residues. The germline V gene encodes CDR1 SEHNR and CDR2 FQNEAQ (reference sequence). The V gene lost 0 bases and the J gene lost 10 bases, with 19 bases spanning the gap. CDR3 amino acids: CASSLAGGSGAREQFF. CDR3 DNA: TGTGCCAGCAGCTTAGCAGGGGGTAGCGGAGCCCGAGAGCAGTTCTTC.

This clonotype appeared many times. The gene calls are TRBV7-2 and TRBJ2-3; TRBD2 might be the D (6 bases). From germline, CDR1 is SGHTA and CDR2 FQGNSA. CDR3 length: 13 residues. The V gene lost 5 bases and the J gene lost 6 bases, with 12 bases spanning the gap. CDR3 amino acids: CASSPKAGDTQYF. Written as DNA, the CDR3 is TGTGCCAGCAGCCCCAAGGCGGGGGATACGCAGTATTTT.

The sample holds many counts of this clonotype. This chain connects TRBV7-2 to TRBJ2-7; 7 nucleotides agree with TRBD1. Losses at the gene ends were 5 bases for V and 1 base for J; bases not matched to a gene: 5. CDR1 SGHTA and CDR2 FQGNSA come from the germline V gene. This CDR3 has 14 amino acids. For the CDR3, the DNA is TGTGCCAGCAGCCCAGACAGGGCGTCCTACGAGCAGTACTTC. Protein: CASSPDRASYEQYF.

This clonotype was found a few times. The gene calls are TRBV11-2 and TRBJ2-2, with D possibly matching TRBD2 (6 bases). The CDR3 loop spans 21 amino acids. Per germline, CDR1 SGHAT and CDR2 FQNNGV. Between the trimmed V and J ends, which lost 2 bases and 5 bases, there was a span of 30 bases. For the CDR3, the DNA is TGTGCCAGCAGCTTATTCGTTTCGAGGAGTAGCGCCGGGAGATATACCGGGGAGCTGTTTTTT. It translates to CASSLFVSRSSAGRYTGELFF.

This clonotype was seen many times. The chain uses TRBV20-1 and TRBJ2-1; 8 nucleotides match TRBD2. Unmatched junction bases numbered 8, after V lost 0 bases and J lost 4 bases. This CDR3 comprises 16 residues. Germline-derived CDR1 and CDR2 are DFQATT and SNEGSKA (reference sequence). The CDR3 region is CSARDGRAMIYNEQFF. The CDR3 coding sequence is TGCAGTGCTAGAGACGGGAGGGCCATGATATACAATGAGCAGTTCTTC.

This clonotype occurred many times. The chain carries TRBV20-1 and TRBJ2-3; a weak D match, TRBD2 (6 bases). V was cut by 1 base and J by 0 bases, with 11 bases left in between. CDR3 length: 15 amino acids. The germline V gene has CDR1 DFQATT and CDR2 SNEGSKA (reference sequence). DNA for the CDR3: TGCAGTGCTAGAGGTGGTAGCGGAAGCACAGATACGCAGTATTTT. Protein: CSARGGSGSTDTQYF.

This clonotype was detected ten times or more. The rearrangement links TRBV5-1 to TRBJ1-1, with 9 bases that match TRBD1. Germline V gives CDR1 SGHRS, CDR2 YFSETQ. The CDR3 loop spans 16 amino acids. The junction had 6 bases not matched to a gene; V was cut back by 3 bases and J by 0 bases. CDR3 nucleotides: TGCGCCAGCAGCTCCAGTCGGACAGGGGTGAACACTGAAGCTTTCTTT. This sequence encodes CASSSSRTGVNTEAFF.

This clonotype occurred many times. The chain carries TRBV28 and TRBJ1-2; D perhaps matches TRBD1 (6 bases). CDR3 size: 16 residues. The V gene lost 3 bases and the J gene lost 4 bases, with 18 bases spanning the gap. Germline V CDR1 and CDR2: MDHEN, SYDVKM. CDR3 region: CASSLGAGTALYGYTF. CDR3 DNA: TGTGCCAGCAGTTTGGGGGCAGGGACCGCTCTCTATGGCTACACCTTC.

There are many counts of this clonotype. The chain recombines TRBV7-9 with TRBJ1-2; 7 bases match TRBD1. The trim removed 5 bases at V and 0 bases at J, leaving 6 bases unmatched. The CDR3 extends over 15 amino acids. Looked up from germline, CDR1 is SEHNR and CDR2 is FQNEAQ (reference sequence). CDR3 loop: CASSPWDSSNYGYTF. The CDR3 DNA is TGTGCCAGCAGCCCGTGGGACAGTTCTAACTATGGCTACACCTTC.